These 18 T cell receptor beta chains share one sample of origin, sequenced in a study of T cells in Graves' hyperthyroidism and ophthalmopathy. It was RNA transcripts that yielded the amplified TCR beta CDR3 regions. The study used the HTBI primer set for a first-round RT-PCR of the TCR CDR3. TCRdb called the multiplex PCR reads again in MiXCR, with one record for every CDR3 protein. Here the sample spans 90,000 to 120,000 distinct CDR3 sequences, more than 15% being singletons. The sequencing sample was made of blood. These receptor sequences come from a woman aged 50 to 60 with Graves' hyperthyroidism.

This clonotype showed up just a few times. This chain connects TRBV6-1 to TRBJ2-1; 15 positions match TRBD2. The CDR3 has 15 amino acids. V lost 7 bases and J lost 9; bases outside the gene matches: 7. The germline V gene has CDR1 MNHNS and CDR2 SASEGT. The DNA of the CDR3 is TGTGCCAGCACCTGGACTAGCGGGAGGGTGGGTGAGCAGTTCTTC. Translating gives CASTWTSGRVGEQFF.

This clonotype was seen just once. The CDR3 coding sequence is TGTGCCAGCAGTTTATCAGGGGGTGTAGACGAGCAGTACTTC. Its protein is CASSLSGGVDEQYF. This chain joins TRBV28 and TRBJ2-7; 7 bases line up with TRBD1. Trimming cost V 1 base and J 5 bases; bases outside gene matches: 5. Per the germline V gene, CDR1 is MDHEN and CDR2 is SYDVKM. This CDR3 has 14 residues.

The gene calls are TRBV7-8 and TRBJ2-1; the D is unclear. Trimming took 5 bases from V and 10 from J, leaving 9 bases between them. There are 11 residues in the CDR3. Germline V gene lookup returns CDR1 SGHVS and CDR2 FQNEAQ. DNA of the CDR3: TGTGCCAGCAGCCCCCGTTACGAGCAGTTCTTC. Protein sequence: CASSPRYEQFF.

V gene TRBV6-5 combines with J gene TRBJ2-1; 9 bases are shared with TRBD2. CDR3 length: 14 amino acids. The V gene's germline CDR1 is MNHEY and CDR2 SVGAGI. The V gene end was trimmed by 2 bases and the J gene end by 8 bases; junction bases not matched to a gene: 4. The CDR3 spells CASSYGLALDEQFF. The CDR3 DNA sequence: TGTGCCAGCAGTTACGGACTAGCGCTCGATGAGCAGTTCTTC.

At least ten counts were recorded for this clonotype. J is TRBJ1-2 and V is TRBV9, with a tentative D call TRBD1 (6 bases). This CDR3 contains 14 residues. The ends were cut back, 5 bases at V and 4 bases at J, with 15 bases in the middle. Germline assignment: CDR1 SGDLS and CDR2 YYNGEE. CDR3 sequence reads: CASSPQGEGYGYTF. CDR3 in DNA: TGTGCCAGCAGTCCACAGGGAGAGGGCTATGGCTACACCTTC.

The table lists this clonotype with a few counts. The rearrangement joins TRBV5-1 to TRBJ2-1, with 7 bases identical to TRBD1. The CDR3 length is 15 residues. CDR1 is SGHRS, CDR2 YFSETQ, per germline. The V segment lost 0 bases and the J segment 5 bases; nucleotides outside the gene matches: 5. CDR3 DNA sequence: TGCGCCAGCAGCTTGGTTGGGGACAGCGACAATGAGCAGTTCTTC. Its protein product is CASSLVGDSDNEQFF. The variable domain in full, with the rest retrieved from reference TRBV5-1 and TRBJ2-1, is KAGVTQTPRYLIKTRGQQVTLSCSPISGHRSVSWYQQTPGQGLQFLFEYFSETQRNKGNFPGRFSGRQFSNSRSEMNVSTLELGDSALYLCASSLVGDSDNEQFFGPGTRLTVL.

In its sample, this clonotype was seen many times. V usage is TRBV27 and J usage is TRBJ2-1; D may be TRBD1 (5 bases). The V gene lost 2 bases and the J gene lost 0 bases, with 5 bases spanning the gap. The CDR3 covers 14 residues. From germline, CDR1 is MNHEY and CDR2 SMNVEV (reference sequence). The CDR3 coding sequence is TGTGCCAGCAGTTTACAGGGCTCCTACAATGAGCAGTTCTTC. It yields the protein CASSLQGSYNEQFF.

This clonotype has more than one count but fewer than ten. The chain is built from TRBV2 and TRBJ2-1; a possible D gene is TRBD1 (5 bases). V lost 7 bases and J 6 bases, leaving 16 bases between the germline ends. The CDR3 sequence is 14 residues long. Germline loops: CDR1 SNHLY, CDR2 FYNNEI. The CDR3 DNA sequence: TGTGCCAGCACCAAAGGGGTTCTGGTCAATGAGCAGTTCTTC. It codes for CASTKGVLVNEQFF.

The table lists this clonotype with many counts. This rearrangement joins TRBV7-6 to TRBJ2-3; D remains unclear. Germline-derived CDR1 and CDR2 are SGHVS and FNYEAQ. Trimming removed 5 bases from V and 2 bases from J, with 14 bases in between. This CDR3 spans 15 amino acids. DNA of the CDR3: TGTGCCAGCAGCCAGGCCAGATCACCCACAGATACGCAGTATTTT. This encodes CASSQARSPTDTQYF.

The genes are TRBV4-2 and TRBJ2-1; 8 nucleotides match TRBD1. Germline assignment: CDR1 LGHNA and CDR2 YNFKEQ. CDR3 size: 15 residues. Losses at the gene ends were 3 bases for V and 6 bases for J; bases not matched to a gene: 7. Written as DNA, the CDR3 is TGTGCCAGCAGCCAGACGGGACAGGTGTCCAATGAGCAGTTCTTC. Protein product: CASSQTGQVSNEQFF.

This clonotype was observed at least ten times. V and J are TRBV5-1 and TRBJ1-1; tentatively, D is TRBD1 (6 bases). Germline V lookup: CDR1 SGHRS, CDR2 YFSETQ. The CDR3 is made up of 13 amino acids. With 4 bases removed from V and 1 base from J, the gap between germline ends came to 8 bases. CDR3 in DNA: TGCGCCAGCAGCGGGACACCGAACACTGAAGCTTTCTTT. Its translation is CASSGTPNTEAFF.

This clonotype was recorded many times. The chain employs TRBV2 and TRBJ1-3; D ambiguous. CDR3 length: 16 amino acids. The germline gives CDR1 SNHLY, CDR2 FYNNEI. The V gene lost 6 bases and the J gene lost 0 bases, with 15 bases spanning the gap. The CDR3 here is CASSDQRSPSGNTIYF. CDR3 DNA sequence: TGTGCCAGCAGCGACCAGAGGTCTCCCTCTGGAAACACCATATATTTT.

In this sample, this clonotype turned up many times. V gene TRBV11-2 combines with J gene TRBJ2-4; 9 positions match TRBD2. V shed 5 bases and J 7 bases; nucleotides not matched to a gene: 9. CDR3 length: 15 amino acids. Germline lookup yields CDR1 SGHAT and CDR2 FQNNGV. DNA of the CDR3: TGTGCCAGCAGCCTCTATAGCGGGAGATGGAACATTCAGTACTTC. It codes for CASSLYSGRWNIQYF.

Many counts were recorded for this clonotype. V and J are TRBV7-9 and TRBJ2-1; 9 bases map to TRBD1. Germline CDR1 SEHNR, CDR2 FQNEAQ (reference sequence). Trimming at V came to 2 bases and at J to 6 bases, leaving 5 bases not matched to a gene. The length of the CDR3 is 15 residues. The CDR3 sequence: CASSLLDRGSNEQFF. CDR3 bases: TGTGCCAGCAGCTTATTGGACAGGGGATCCAATGAGCAGTTCTTC.

This clonotype was observed at least ten times. The J gene is TRBJ2-1, the V gene TRBV13; 7 nucleotides line up with TRBD1. V dropped 5 bases and J dropped 4; count of bases not matched to a gene: 5. Germline assignment: CDR1 PRHDT and CDR2 FYEKMQ (reference sequence). The CDR3 covers 14 residues. The CDR3 here is CASSPGQRYNEQFF. The CDR3 bases are TGTGCCAGCAGCCCGGGACAGCGTTACAATGAGCAGTTCTTC.

The DNA of the CDR3 is TGCAGCGCTCGGGGGGGAGAGACCCAGTACTTC. It yields the protein CSARGGETQYF. The rearrangement links TRBV29-1 to TRBJ2-5; the match to TRBD2 covers 8 bases. CDR1 is SQVTM, CDR2 ANQGSEA, per germline. V gave up 7 bases and J gave up 4 bases; unmatched junction bases: 2. The CDR3 is made up of 11 amino acids.

The table lists this clonotype with a few counts. The chain links TRBV20-1 to TRBJ2-5, with D tentatively TRBD1 (7 bases). V lost 5 bases to trimming and J lost 7 bases, with 17 bases between them. The V gene's germline CDR1 is DFQATT and CDR2 SNEGSKA (reference sequence). This CDR3 spans 13 amino acids. CDR3 sequence (DNA): TGCAGTGCTCAGGTGACAGGGAGGCGGACCCAGTACTTC. Protein sequence: CSAQVTGRRTQYF.

There are many counts of this clonotype. The chain couples TRBV7-9 to TRBJ2-7; the D is unclear. CDR1 is SEHNR, CDR2 FQNEAQ, per germline (reference sequence). The CDR3 length is 15 residues. Deletions cut 0 bases from V and 2 bases from J, with 11 bases between. The CDR3: CASSLAYGTTYEQYF. The DNA of the CDR3 is TGTGCCAGCAGCTTAGCCTATGGAACCACCTACGAGCAGTACTTC.